This T cell receptor beta chain was captured in a study of CD8+ T cells in alopecia areata. Extraction of RNA preceded its reverse transcription into cDNA, which served as the sequencing template. The assay was immunoSEQ multiplex PCR, and TCRdb's table has in-frame clones only and misses some. The profile shows about 250,000 clones, about two thirds of them singletons. The CDR3 loop spans 14 amino acids. The germline V gene has CDR1 GTSNPN and CDR2 SVGIG (reference sequence). Between the trimmed V and J ends, which lost 0 bases and 0 bases, there was a span of 9 bases. The origin of this receptor is a human donor with alopecia areata. This sample comprised CD4+ T cells sorted from blood, obtained at week 0. The genes are TRBV30 and TRBJ2-7, with D unresolved. The CDR3 reads CAWSVRISSYEQYF. The CDR3 DNA sequence: TGTGCCTGGAGTGTACGGATTAGCTCCTACGAGCAGTACTTC.